This note documents a single T cell receptor (beta chain) sequence. Its specificity is unknown. One junction end disagrees with the germline gene, perhaps due to a read error. This specimen belongs to a study of CD8+CD57+ T cells in acquired aplastic anemia. About the study: Sorted CD4+ and CD8+ cells gave an average of roughly 3.3 ug of DNA.

The CDR3 consists of 13 residues. Looked up from germline, CDR1 is WNHNN and CDR2 is SYGVQD (reference sequence). Study results and caveats: Between the patient and control groups, CD8+ Simpson's diversity did not differ significantly. There were over 25 CD8+ CDR3 sequences that occurred in both patients and controls.

Profiling that covered TCR beta VDJ and CDR3 relied on genomic DNA as its template. Each CDR3 protein gets one entry after TCRdb re-called the reads with MiXCR. The sample carries roughly 420,000 distinct CDR3 sequences, roughly 64% recorded once. This chain links TRBV10-1 with TRBJ1-2; no clear D. Material for sequencing was sorted CD4+, CD8+, or CD8+CD57+ T cells (not recorded which) from PBMCs. The receptor comes from a human donor in good health, serving as a control. The CDR3 loop is CACSVGEGYGYTF. In DNA form, the CDR3 reads TGCGCCTGCAGTGTTGGGGAGGGATATGGCTACACCTTC.